This TCR beta chain was recovered during a study of Ad26.COV2.S vaccination and SARS-CoV-2 variants. Overall study context: Ad26.COV2.S was injected intramuscularly once or twice, 56 days apart. Study-level points and caveats: It was found that vaccine and placebo recipients had similar non-spike TCR breadth. Vaccinated individuals (as opposed to placebo recipients) had higher spike-specific TCR breadth.

As regards this clone: Its antigen is unknown.

Documented treatment: some 19 received Ad26.COV2.S at low or high dose, single or two shots; 5 received placebo; per-sample allocation not given. It was on day 63 after the first vaccine or placebo injection that samples were taken. This vaccine is an Ad26 vector that expresses the Wuhan-strain SARS-CoV-2 spike. V dropped 3 bases and J dropped 9; count of bases not matched to a gene: 7. The CDR3 has 14 amino acids. The germline V gene has CDR1 LGHDT and CDR2 YNNKEL (reference sequence). Sequenced by immunoSEQ multiplex PCR; TCRdb stores in-frame clones only, minus some. This sample yields hundreds of thousands of clones, of which more than 75% are seen a single time; about 3% belongs to the top ten.

The TCR originated in a person aged 18 to 59 who received the Ad26.COV2.S COVID-19 vaccine or a placebo. The sequencing used peripheral blood, collected in a trial of Ad26.COV2.S vaccine versus placebo. The chain joins TRBV3-1 (or the pseudogene TRBV3-2) to TRBJ2-1; 8 bases are a match to TRBD2. The CDR3 region is CASSQEGLAGEQFF. For the CDR3, the DNA is TGTGCCAGCAGCCAGGAAGGACTAGCAGGTGAGCAGTTCTTC.